The entry below gives a single T cell receptor beta chain sequence along with its context. It was during active infection that Seattle patients were enrolled and then longitudinally followed. As processed by the authors: Reference gene primers were amplified, and this amplification served to estimate nucleated cell counts. Data came from immunoSEQ multiplex PCR; TCRdb stores just in-frame clones and leaves some out. Clonal size and the V and J genes are those of that table, whereas D and trimming came from the DNA. This table holds about 340,000 clones, 75% to 90% found once. The source of the sample is a study of blood T cell repertoires in COVID-19. Study background: Samples taken during acute and convalescent COVID-19 were collected in the United States, Italy and Spain.

Source material: peripheral blood. This sequence originates from a woman between 45 and 60 years old with COVID-19, enrolled during active disease.

The CDR3 region has the DNA TGTGCCAGCAGTTACAGGGGGGACACCGGGGAGCTGTTTTTT. This codes for CASSYRGDTGELFF. J is TRBJ2-2 and V is TRBV27; 8 nucleotides match TRBD1. J lost 3 bases, V lost 4 bases, and 1 base had no gene match. Germline V gene data show CDR1 as MNHEY and CDR2 as SMNVEV (reference sequence). The CDR3 runs to 14 residues.